This entry describes one TCR beta chain. Its specificity is unknown. The sample is drawn from a study of long-term antiretroviral therapy in people with HIV. General study findings and limits: Compared with controls, HIV repertoires showed narrower CDR3 length ranges.

Sequencing relied on immunoSEQ assay v3.0, run at survey level. The repertoire was sequenced with immunoSEQ multiplex PCR; TCRdb's copy has only in-frame clones and lacks some. The table lists tens of thousands of clones, about 80% of them singletons, with approximately 4.5% in the top ten. The sequence was collected from a man between 18 and 29 years old with HIV. The material was unsorted PBMCs, obtained 0.5 years after starting antiretroviral therapy.

CDR3 sequence (DNA): TGTGCCAGTAGTGTCGGAGGGCCGGGCTCTGGGGCCAACGTCCTGACTTTC. It specifies CASSVGGPGSGANVLTF. The V call is TRBV19, the J call TRBJ2-6; possibly TRBD2 for D (6 bases). Trimming cost V 5 bases and J 0 bases, with 14 bases left between them. CDR1 is LNHDA and CDR2 is SQIVND in the germline V gene (reference sequence). There are 17 residues in the CDR3.